The present T cell receptor (beta chain) was sequenced within a study of Graves' ophthalmopathy and Graves' hyperthyroidism. Amplification from RNA transcripts yielded the TCR beta CDR3 regions. Second-round multiplex PCR followed a first-round RT-PCR using HTBI primers. From the multiplex PCR reads, TCRdb called clonotypes with MiXCR, one entry per CDR3 protein. This sample has about 740,000 distinct CDR3 sequences, with around 40% found just once. Orbital computed tomography, thyroid ultrasound, TRAb, serum thyroxine and clinical symptoms formed the basis of diagnosis. Germline V gene sequence: CDR1 KGHSY, CDR2 FQNENV. The CDR3 has 13 amino acids. Trimming took 2 bases from V and 8 from J; bases not matched to a gene: 5. Study-wide results and limits: Blood was where most expanded thyroid clonotypes above 0.001 frequency also turned up.

This clonotype has a count of ten or more. Its specificity is not known. This receptor was identified in an adult man with Graves' ophthalmopathy. Sequenced material: peripheral blood. The rearrangement links TRBV16 to TRBJ1-1; TRBD1 matches at 7 bases. The CDR3 region is CASSQNRDREAFF. CDR3 nucleotide sequence: TGTGCCAGCAGCCAAAACCGGGACAGAGAAGCTTTCTTT.